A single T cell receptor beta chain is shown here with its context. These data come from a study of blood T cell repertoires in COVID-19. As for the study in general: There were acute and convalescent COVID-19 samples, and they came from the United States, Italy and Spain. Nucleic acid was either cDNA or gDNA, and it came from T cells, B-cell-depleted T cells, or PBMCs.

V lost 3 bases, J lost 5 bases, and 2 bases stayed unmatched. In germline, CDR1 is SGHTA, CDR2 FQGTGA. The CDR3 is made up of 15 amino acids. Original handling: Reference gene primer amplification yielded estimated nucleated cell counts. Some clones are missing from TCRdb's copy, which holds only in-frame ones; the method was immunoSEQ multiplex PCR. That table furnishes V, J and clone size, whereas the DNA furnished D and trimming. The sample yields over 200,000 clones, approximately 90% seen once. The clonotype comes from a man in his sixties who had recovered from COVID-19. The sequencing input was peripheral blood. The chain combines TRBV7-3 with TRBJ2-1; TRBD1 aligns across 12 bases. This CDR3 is CASSLGQGAHNEQFF. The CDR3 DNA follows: TGTGCCAGCAGCTTGGGACAGGGGGCCCACAATGAGCAGTTCTTC.